This T cell receptor (beta chain) comes out of a study of cytomegalovirus exposure and HLA in healthy donors. PCR primers comprised 60 Vbeta and 13 Jbeta primers. Authors' processing steps: An analysis that came later counted tens of millions of unique TCR beta chains, approximately 9.9 million shared. The data were produced by immunoSEQ multiplex PCR, yet TCRdb's version contains in-frame clones alone and is incomplete. The D gene and trimming were derived from the DNA, and the V and J assignments and clone size from that table. The repertoire has more than 100,000 clones, 8.9% of them found once; the top ten carry roughly 6.4%. The CDR3 covers 16 residues. Germline loops: CDR1 SEHNR, CDR2 FQNEAQ (reference sequence). V lost 3 bases and J lost 3, with 14 bases in between. Concerning this clone itself: Its specificity is unknown.

Points from the study as a whole: One variant, a missense change in DCLRE1C, was linked in a later analysis to TCR beta V- and J-gene trimming. What a later analysis showed was that several of the most significant clusters appeared linked to common viral pathogens.

The material sequenced was PBMCs. This clonotype was obtained from a middle-aged woman in good health and CMV-seropositive. This chain uses TRBV7-9 with TRBJ2-2; tentative D call: TRBD2 (6 bases). For the CDR3, the DNA is TGTGCCAGCAGCTTTCCGGACGGAGGGGACACCGGGGAGCTGTTTTTT. The encoded protein is CASSFPDGGDTGELFF.